The TCR beta chain under discussion was sequenced for a study of blood T cell repertoires in COVID-19. Profiled with immunoSEQ multiplex PCR; TCRdb holds only in-frame clones, not every one. This table holds more than 90,000 clones, about 80% found once. This clone turned up a few times. The V gene's germline CDR1 is SGHTA and CDR2 FQGNSA. V lost 4 bases to trimming and J lost 4 bases; unmatched junction nucleotides: 7. This CDR3 region has 15 residues. The sample comprised peripheral blood. This clonotype was obtained from a man older than 75 with acute or convalescent COVID-19. The gene calls are TRBV7-2 and TRBJ1-5; 7 positions agree with TRBD1. The CDR3 DNA reads TGTGCCAGCAGCTCCCCGGGGACAGCGAATCAGCCCCAGCATTTT. It encodes CASSSPGTANQPQHF.